A selection of T cell receptor beta chains follows, all from one sample in a study of T-cell reconstitution after alpha-beta-depleted transplantation in children. TCRdb re-called the PCR reads with MiXCR, one entry per CDR3 protein. The sample has around 370,000 distinct CDR3 sequences; about 9.4% are singletons. This specimen was PBMCs from the stem cell graft donor, taken from the stem cell graft. These receptors were taken from a human donor who donated a stem cell graft to a child with acute lymphoblastic leukemia. Each CDR3 is given with its conserved first and last residue. D genes are given only for firm matches. The listing skips clone size in some rows; elsewhere it reads once, few, many or a size class.

length: 15
size: -
D: TRBD2
J: TRBJ2-5
V: TRBV7-8
CDR3: CGSKKTSGYQETQYF
DNA: TGTGGATCCAAAAAAACTAGCGGATACCAAGAGACCCAGTACTTC

length: 13
size: few
D: -
J: TRBJ1-4
V: TRBV15
CDR3: CATSERRGEKLFF
DNA: TGTGCCACCAGCGAACGACGGGGTGAAAAACTGTTTTTT

length: 17
size: few
D: -
J: TRBJ2-7
V: TRBV4-2
CDR3: CASSQQPYRERGYEQYF
DNA: TGTGCCAGCAGCCAACAGCCTTACAGGGAAAGGGGCTACGAGCAGTACTTC

length: 15
size: few
D: TRBD2
J: TRBJ2-1
V: TRBV29-1
CDR3: CSVEGGLTFYNEQFF
DNA: TGCAGCGTTGAAGGGGGACTAACCTTCTACAATGAGCAGTTCTTC

length: 15
size: -
D: -
J: TRBJ2-1
V: TRBV7-6
CDR3: CASSQRRALSSEQFF
DNA: TGTGCCAGCAGCCAACGCAGGGCTCTGAGTAGTGAGCAGTTCTTC

length: 15
size: few
D: TRBD1
J: TRBJ1-1
V: TRBV29-1
CDR3: CSVPWGGQGSTEAFF
DNA: TGCAGCGTTCCCTGGGGAGGACAGGGGAGCACTGAAGCTTTCTTT

length: 12
size: few
D: -
J: TRBJ1-2
V: TRBV9
CDR3: CASSVDNYGYTF
DNA: TGTGCCAGCAGCGTCGACAACTATGGCTACACCTTC

length: 12
size: -
D: -
J: TRBJ2-2
V: TRBV14
CDR3: CASSHPGGELFF
DNA: TGTGCCAGCAGCCACCCTGGGGGGGAGCTGTTTTTT

length: 15
size: -
D: -
J: TRBJ1-1
V: TRBV12-3/TRBV12-4
CDR3: CASSPLWGTNTEAFF
DNA: TGTGCCAGCAGTCCCCTTTGGGGGACGAACACTGAAGCTTTCTTT

length: 16
size: -
D: TRBD2
J: TRBJ2-3
V: TRBV6-2/TRBV6-3
CDR3: CASSAGLAGLTGTQYF
DNA: TGTGCCAGCAGCGCGGGACTAGCGGGACTCACAGGTACGCAGTATTTT

length: 13
size: few
D: TRBD2
J: TRBJ2-5
V: TRBV10-3
CDR3: CAISEGRAETQYF
DNA: TGTGCCATCAGTGAGGGGAGGGCAGAGACCCAGTACTTC

length: 15
size: few
D: TRBD1
J: TRBJ1-1
V: TRBV10-3
CDR3: CATSDRNSPNGEAFF
DNA: TGTGCCACCTCGGACAGGAATTCTCCCAACGGTGAAGCTTTCTTT

length: 14
size: -
D: TRBD2
J: TRBJ2-3
V: TRBV20-1
CDR3: CSAPGLAGEDTQYF
DNA: TGCAGTGCTCCGGGACTAGCGGGAGAGGATACGCAGTATTTT

length: 18
size: few
D: TRBD2
J: TRBJ2-1
V: TRBV30
CDR3: CAWSVLARASGRGREQFF
DNA: TGTGCCTGGAGTGTACTCGCCCGGGCTAGCGGGAGGGGTCGCGAGCAGTTCTTC

length: 15
size: -
D: TRBD1
J: TRBJ2-7
V: TRBV5-1
CDR3: CASSWRTGNPHEQYF
DNA: TGCGCCAGCAGCTGGCGGACAGGGAATCCCCACGAGCAGTACTTC

length: 15
size: few
D: -
J: TRBJ1-4
V: TRBV24-1
CDR3: CATSDLIAFNEKLFF
DNA: TGTGCCACCAGTGATTTGATCGCCTTCAATGAAAAACTGTTTTTT

length: 17
size: -
D: -
J: TRBJ1-1
V: TRBV18
CDR3: CASSEQQGLDGNTEAFF
DNA: TGTGCCAGCTCAGAACAACAGGGTCTGGATGGGAACACTGAAGCTTTCTTT

length: 19
size: few
D: TRBD1
J: TRBJ2-2
V: TRBV4-1
CDR3: CASSHPGQGPTANTGELFF
DNA: TGCGCCAGCAGCCACCCGGGACAGGGCCCCACCGCGAACACCGGGGAGCTGTTTTTT

length: 13
size: few
D: TRBD2
J: TRBJ2-1
V: TRBV7-9
CDR3: CASSLTSLHEQFF
DNA: TGTGCCAGCAGCTTGACTAGCTTGCATGAGCAGTTCTTC

length: 17
size: -
D: TRBD2
J: TRBJ2-7
V: TRBV27
CDR3: CASTNPRLADKTYEQYF
DNA: TGTGCCAGCACCAACCCACGACTAGCGGATAAAACCTACGAGCAGTACTTC

length: 17
size: many
D: TRBD1
J: TRBJ1-1
V: TRBV20-1
CDR3: CSAPSGTGDISNTEAFF
DNA: TGCAGTGCTCCCTCCGGGACAGGCGATATCTCGAACACTGAAGCTTTCTTT

length: 11
size: -
D: -
J: TRBJ2-3
V: TRBV30
CDR3: CAWSGRDTQYF
DNA: TGTGCCTGGAGTGGAAGGGATACGCAGTATTTT

length: 15
size: -
D: -
J: TRBJ2-3
V: TRBV4-2
CDR3: CASSQQRTRTDTQYF
DNA: TGTGCCAGCAGCCAACAAAGGACCCGCACAGATACGCAGTATTTT

length: 15
size: few
D: -
J: TRBJ2-1
V: TRBV7-2
CDR3: CASSTTAISYNEQFF
DNA: TGTGCCAGCAGCACGACAGCCATCTCCTACAATGAGCAGTTCTTC

length: 18
size: -
D: -
J: TRBJ2-5
V: TRBV12-2
CDR3: CASRWFSSFPREMETQYF
DNA: TGTGCAAGTCGCTGGTTCTCCAGTTTCCCGCGGGAGATGGAGACCCAGTACTTC

length: 13
size: -
D: -
J: TRBJ2-1
V: TRBV13
CDR3: CASSPEGIPEQFF
DNA: TGTGCCAGCAGTCCGGAGGGTATCCCTGAGCAGTTCTTC

length: 13
size: -
D: -
J: TRBJ2-7
V: TRBV12-3/TRBV12-4
CDR3: CASSLQDPYEQYF
DNA: TGTGCCAGCAGTTTACAGGACCCCTACGAGCAGTACTTC

length: 15
size: -
D: -
J: TRBJ2-2
V: TRBV9
CDR3: CASSAQPLGTGELFF
DNA: TGTGCCAGCAGCGCCCAGCCCCTGGGGACCGGGGAGCTGTTTTTT

length: 15
size: -
D: -
J: TRBJ2-1
V: TRBV3-1
CDR3: CASSQGGLPTDEQFF
DNA: TGTGCCAGCAGCCAAGGGGGTTTGCCTACAGATGAGCAGTTCTTC

length: 15
size: many
D: TRBD1
J: TRBJ2-1
V: TRBV5-6
CDR3: CASSSKGQGSNEQFF
DNA: TGTGCCAGCAGCTCGAAAGGACAGGGAAGCAATGAGCAGTTCTTC

length: 14
size: -
D: -
J: TRBJ2-7
V: TRBV12-3/TRBV12-4
CDR3: CASWAGPGFYEQYF
DNA: TGTGCCAGCTGGGCGGGGCCAGGCTTCTACGAGCAGTACTTC

length: 15
size: many
D: -
J: TRBJ2-3
V: TRBV12-3/TRBV12-4
CDR3: CASSSLGVSTDTQYF
DNA: TGTGCCAGCAGTTCCCTGGGGGTCAGCACAGATACGCAGTATTTT

length: 19
size: -
D: TRBD1
J: TRBJ2-7
V: TRBV7-2
CDR3: CASSLAAATRTGVLYEQYF
DNA: TGTGCCAGCAGCTTAGCCGCCGCTACAAGGACAGGGGTTCTCTACGAGCAGTACTTC

length: 14
size: -
D: -
J: TRBJ1-5
V: TRBV6-2/TRBV6-3
CDR3: CASSGPVPNQPQHF
DNA: TGTGCCAGCAGCGGACCGGTCCCCAATCAGCCCCAGCATTTT

length: 21
size: few
D: TRBD2
J: TRBJ2-1
V: TRBV12-3/TRBV12-4
CDR3: CASSFFPGLAGGPGSYNEQFF
DNA: TGTGCCAGCAGTTTCTTTCCGGGTCTAGCGGGAGGGCCAGGCTCCTACAATGAGCAGTTCTTC

length: 15
size: few
D: TRBD1
J: TRBJ1-4
V: TRBV12-3/TRBV12-4
CDR3: CASSPPRGRVEKLFF
DNA: TGTGCCAGCAGTCCCCCGAGGGGGCGGGTTGAAAAACTGTTTTTT

length: 12
size: few
D: -
J: TRBJ1-4
V: TRBV27
CDR3: CASSHRDQKLFF
DNA: TGTGCCAGCAGCCACAGGGACCAAAAACTGTTTTTT

length: 16
size: many
D: TRBD1
J: TRBJ2-5
V: TRBV28
CDR3: CASSTSRGQGRETQYF
DNA: TGTGCCAGCAGTACCTCCAGGGGGCAGGGGCGGGAGACCCAGTACTTC

length: 13
size: -
D: TRBD1
J: TRBJ1-4
V: TRBV27
CDR3: CASGTGGLEKLFF
DNA: TGTGCCAGCGGGACAGGGGGACTTGAAAAACTGTTTTTT

length: 20
size: -
D: TRBD2
J: TRBJ2-7
V: TRBV4-3
CDR3: CASSQEGLAGKVRGAYEQYF
DNA: TGCGCCAGCAGCCAAGAGGGACTAGCGGGAAAGGTGCGAGGGGCCTACGAGCAGTACTTC

length: 15
size: many
D: TRBD1
J: TRBJ2-7
V: TRBV30
CDR3: CAWSPGQGLSYEQYF
DNA: TGTGCCTGGAGTCCGGGACAGGGGCTCTCCTACGAGCAGTACTTC

length: 14
size: -
D: -
J: TRBJ2-7
V: TRBV28
CDR3: CASSSRLRHYEQYF
DNA: TGTGCCAGCAGTTCCAGGCTACGCCACTACGAGCAGTACTTC

length: 20
size: few
D: -
J: TRBJ2-3
V: TRBV6-2/TRBV6-3
CDR3: CASSYSGASGRVISTDTQYF
DNA: TGTGCCAGCAGTTACTCGGGGGCTAGCGGAAGAGTGATTAGCACAGATACGCAGTATTTT

length: 14
size: few
D: TRBD1
J: TRBJ1-1
V: TRBV18
CDR3: CASSREQGHTEAFF
DNA: TGTGCCAGCTCACGAGAACAGGGGCATACTGAAGCTTTCTTT

length: 15
size: few
D: -
J: TRBJ1-4
V: TRBV28
CDR3: CASKVEAGTNEKLFF
DNA: TGTGCCAGCAAAGTCGAGGCAGGAACAAATGAAAAACTGTTTTTT

length: 16
size: few
D: -
J: TRBJ1-1
V: TRBV18
CDR3: CASSPPGGSENTEAFF
DNA: TGTGCCAGCTCACCACCCGGGGGCTCAGAGAACACTGAAGCTTTCTTT

length: 14
size: -
D: -
J: TRBJ2-2
V: TRBV11-2
CDR3: CASSFHLNTGELFF
DNA: TGTGCCAGCAGCTTCCACCTTAACACCGGGGAGCTGTTTTTT

length: 13
size: -
D: -
J: TRBJ2-1
V: TRBV30
CDR3: CAWSVLHPTYQFF
DNA: TGTGCCTGGAGTGTACTTCATCCTACCTACCAGTTCTTC

length: 13
size: -
D: TRBD1
J: TRBJ1-3
V: TRBV9
CDR3: CASETGPGNTIYF
DNA: TGTGCCAGTGAGACAGGGCCTGGAAACACCATATATTTT

length: 18
size: -
D: TRBD2
J: TRBJ2-1
V: TRBV3-1
CDR3: CASCNTDWASGRNNEQFF
DNA: TGTGCCAGCTGTAATACTGACTGGGCGAGCGGGAGGAACAATGAGCAGTTCTTC

length: 15
size: -
D: TRBD2
J: TRBJ2-2
V: TRBV5-1
CDR3: CASSLLAGVTGELFF
DNA: TGCGCCAGCAGCTTGCTGGCGGGAGTAACCGGGGAGCTGTTTTTT